These 17 T cell receptor beta chains were all obtained from the same sample, sequenced in a study of T-cell reconstitution after alpha-beta-depleted transplantation in children. Unique molecular identifiers were built into the TCRbeta library. TCRdb redid the calling of the PCR reads with MiXCR, one entry per CDR3 protein. The table has around 680,000 distinct CDR3 sequences, around a sixth seen once; the top ten hold approximately 1%. Source: PBMCs from the stem cell graft donor, taken from the stem cell graft. Every receptor here comes from a human donor who donated a stem cell graft to a child with acute myeloid leukemia.

The chain joins TRBV12-3 or TRBV12-4 to TRBJ1-5; D remains unclear. The CDR3 is 12 residues long. V lost 7 bases and J 4 bases, leaving 8 bases between the germline ends. CDR3: CASKLGNQPQHF. CDR3 DNA: TGTGCCAGCAAATTGGGTAATCAGCCCCAGCATTTT.

This clonotype was counted many times. The V and J genes are TRBV20-1 and TRBJ1-2; D not resolved. Trimming left V 5 bases short and J 6 bases short, with 10 bases between. CDR3 length: 11 residues. Germline-derived CDR1 and CDR2 are DFQATT and SNEGSKA (reference sequence). CDR3 amino acids: CSAPRSHGYTF. The CDR3 DNA is TGCAGTGCTCCCCGATCACATGGCTACACCTTC.

The chain is built from TRBV6-5 and TRBJ2-5, with D perhaps TRBD2 (6 bases). Per the germline V gene, CDR1 is MNHEY and CDR2 is SVGAGI. The CDR3 is 14 amino acids. Trimming stripped 0 bases from V and 2 bases from J, with 7 bases between. Written as DNA, the CDR3 is TGTGCCAGCAGTTACTCAGGGAGGCAAGAGACCCAGTACTTC. Translating it yields CASSYSGRQETQYF.

This clonotype was recorded a few times. This chain links TRBV29-1 with TRBJ1-1; D is unresolved. This CDR3 is 15 amino acids long. Per the germline V gene, CDR1 is SQVTM and CDR2 is ANQGSEA. Trimming took 6 bases from V and 4 from J, leaving 21 bases between them. CDR3 DNA: TGCAGCGTCGCCCATGACGCCGGTCGTGGCACTGAAGCTTTCTTT. As protein: CSVAHDAGRGTEAFF.

The table lists this clonotype with many counts. The rearrangement joins TRBV7-9 to TRBJ2-1; no reliable D call. Trimming removed 6 bases at V and 10 bases at J, with 10 bases between. Germline CDR1 SEHNR, CDR2 FQNEAQ (reference sequence). CDR3 size: 11 residues. CDR3 amino acids: CASSYTAEQFF. Here the CDR3 DNA reads TGTGCCAGCAGTTATACAGCAGAGCAGTTCTTC.

There are many counts of this clonotype. V is TRBV6-2 or TRBV6-3 and J is TRBJ1-3; D call uncertain. The CDR3 consists of 14 residues. Per the germline V gene, CDR1 is MNHEY and CDR2 is SVGEGT. V lost 2 bases and J 9 bases, leaving 14 bases between the germline ends. CDR3 region: CASSYKGGRRTIYF. In nucleotides, the CDR3 is TGTGCCAGCAGTTACAAGGGCGGCCGACGCACCATATATTTT.

This chain links TRBV30 with TRBJ2-7, with D unclear. Germline V gene lookup returns CDR1 GTSNPN and CDR2 SVGIG (reference sequence). CDR3 size: 11 residues. Trimming shortened V by 2 bases and J by 7 bases, and 9 bases separated the two germline ends. The CDR3 region is CAWSSSGEQYF. In DNA, the CDR3 is TGTGCCTGGAGTTCAAGTGGGGAGCAGTACTTC.

This clonotype appeared a few times. The CDR3 DNA reads as TGTGCCAGCAGCTTCAGGGGGGGGCTCGGAGAGACCCAGTACTTC. This encodes CASSFRGGLGETQYF. This chain uses TRBV7-2 with TRBJ2-5; D could derive from TRBD1 or TRBD2 (7 bases each). The germline V gene encodes CDR1 SGHTA and CDR2 FQGNSA. V lost 3 bases and J lost 4, with 15 bases in between. The CDR3 runs to 15 residues. The full variable domain, with the rest looked up from reference TRBV7-2 and TRBJ2-5, is GAGVSQSPSNKVTEKGKDVELRCDPISGHTALYWYRQSLGQGLEFLIYFQGNSAPDKSGLPSDRFSAERTGGSVSTLTIQRTQQEDSAVYLCASSFRGGLGETQYFGPGTRLLVL.

This clonotype was seen at least ten times. This chain uses TRBV12-3 or TRBV12-4 with TRBJ2-1; D may be TRBD1 (6 bases). The V gene lost 10 bases and the J gene lost 9 bases, with 13 bases spanning the gap. The CDR3 loop spans 11 amino acids. The CDR3 protein is CATQGEAEQFF. CDR3 sequence (DNA): TGTGCCACACAGGGTGAGGCTGAGCAGTTCTTC.

This clonotype was picked up a small number of times. A much larger clone differs by one base, so this may be a read error. CDR3 protein: CASSPGQSGTEAFF. The CDR3 coding sequence is TGTGCCAGCAGCCCGGGACAGTCGGGCACTGAAGCTTTCTTT. The chain couples TRBV5-6 to TRBJ1-1; TRBD1 matches 7 bases. Germline assignment: CDR1 SGHDT and CDR2 YYEEEE. The trim removed 4 bases at V and 4 bases at J, leaving 7 bases unmatched. The CDR3 is made up of 14 amino acids.

This clonotype was seen at least ten times. One end of the junction is discordant with germline, which a read error may explain. CDR3 nucleotide sequence: TGTGCCAGCAGTCCGGGACAGGGTCTGGGGACTGAAGCTTTCTTT. This codes for CASSPGQGLGTEAFF. The chain uses TRBV5-1 and TRBJ1-1; 9 bases map to TRBD1. The CDR3 runs to 15 residues. CDR1 SGHRS and CDR2 YFSETQ come from the germline V gene. Full variable domain (outside the CDR3, taken from reference TRBV5-1 and TRBJ1-1): KAGVTQTPRYLIKTRGQQVTLSCSPISGHRSVSWYQQTPGQGLQFLFEYFSETQRNKGNFPGRFSGRQFSNSRSEMNVSTLELGDSALYLCASSPGQGLGTEAFFGQGTRLTVV.

The chain carries TRBV10-3 and TRBJ1-5; D is uncertain. With 0 bases removed from V and 6 bases from J, the gap between germline ends came to 12 bases. CDR3 size: 15 residues. Germline V gene sequence: CDR1 ENHRY, CDR2 SYGVKD. This CDR3 is CAISESLGLSQPQHF. In DNA form, the CDR3 reads TGTGCCATCAGTGAGTCACTTGGACTGTCTCAGCCCCAGCATTTT.

This rearrangement joins TRBV7-2 to TRBJ1-5; TRBD1 agrees at 7 bases. Germline trimming cut 5 bases from V and 3 bases from J; bases unmatched to any gene: 4. The CDR3 covers 14 residues. Germline loops: CDR1 SGHTA, CDR2 FQGNSA. The CDR3 DNA reads TGTGCCAGCAGCGGCAGGGGGGCCAATCAGCCCCAGCATTTT. Its protein product is CASSGRGANQPQHF.

This clonotype was seen many times. Written as DNA, the CDR3 is TGCAGTGCTGCCGGGGGCACAGATACGCAGTATTTT. Its protein is CSAAGGTDTQYF. This chain uses TRBV20-1 with TRBJ2-3; a possible D gene is TRBD2 (5 bases). The ends were cut back, 5 bases at V and 1 base at J, with 7 bases in the middle. The CDR3 runs to 12 residues. Germline V gives CDR1 DFQATT, CDR2 SNEGSKA (reference sequence).

This clonotype was seen ten or more times. The J gene is TRBJ1-4, the V gene TRBV5-4; D call uncertain. V was trimmed by 0 bases and J by 0 bases, leaving 6 bases between them. The length of the CDR3 is 15 residues. CDR1 and CDR2 (germline): SGHNT, YYREEE (reference sequence). Here the CDR3 DNA reads TGTGCCAGCAGCTTGGGGGTTGCAACTAATGAAAAACTGTTTTTT. It translates to CASSLGVATNEKLFF.

The genes are TRBV15 and TRBJ2-2; TRBD2 might be the D (5 bases). This CDR3 contains 16 residues. Germline values: CDR1 LNHNV, CDR2 YYDKDF (reference sequence). The V gene lost 5 bases and the J gene lost 0 bases, with 13 bases spanning the gap. CDR3 sequence: CATSVERASNTGELFF. CDR3 nucleotides: TGTGCCACCAGCGTGGAGAGGGCCTCGAACACCGGGGAGCTGTTTTTT.

This clonotype was detected ten times or more. The chain has TRBV20-1 and TRBJ2-3, with D perhaps matching TRBD2 (5 bases). The CDR3 length is 15 residues. CDR1 and CDR2 (germline): DFQATT, SNEGSKA (reference sequence). The germline V and J ends were trimmed by 0 bases and 5 bases, with 15 bases remaining between them. The CDR3 sequence: CSARDGGVVGDTQYF. CDR3 coding DNA: TGCAGTGCTAGAGATGGAGGAGTAGTAGGAGATACGCAGTATTTT.